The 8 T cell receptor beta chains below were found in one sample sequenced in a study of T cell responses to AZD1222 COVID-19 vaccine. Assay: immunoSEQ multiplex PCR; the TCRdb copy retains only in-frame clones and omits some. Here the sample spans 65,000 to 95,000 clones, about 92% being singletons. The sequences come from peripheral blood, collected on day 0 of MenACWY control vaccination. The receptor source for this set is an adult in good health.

Here the CDR3 reads CASDGQGWNTQYF. CDR3 nucleotides: TGTGCCAGCGACGGACAGGGATGGAATACGCAGTATTTT. The chain has TRBV28 and TRBJ2-3, with TRBD1 identical over 8 bases. The V gene end was trimmed by 8 bases and the J gene end by 7 bases; junction bases not matched to a gene: 8. CDR3 length equals 13 residues. Per germline, CDR1 MDHEN and CDR2 SYDVKM.

The CDR3 DNA follows: TGTGCCAGCAGGCCGGCAGACAGACCTAATTCACCCCTCCACTTT. It encodes CASRPADRPNSPLHF. The chain recombines TRBV27 with TRBJ1-6; D possibly corresponds to TRBD1 (5 bases). This CDR3 is 15 amino acids long. Germline V CDR1 and CDR2: MNHEY, SMNVEV (reference sequence). The V and J ends lost 6 bases and 6 bases respectively, with 15 bases between them.

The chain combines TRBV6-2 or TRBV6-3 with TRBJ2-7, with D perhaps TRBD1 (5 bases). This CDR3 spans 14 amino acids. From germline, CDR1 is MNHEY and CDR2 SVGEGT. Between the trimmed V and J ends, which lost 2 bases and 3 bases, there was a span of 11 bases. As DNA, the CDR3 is TGTGCCAGCAGTTACCCCCCTGACAGCTACGAGCAGTACTTC. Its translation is CASSYPPDSYEQYF.

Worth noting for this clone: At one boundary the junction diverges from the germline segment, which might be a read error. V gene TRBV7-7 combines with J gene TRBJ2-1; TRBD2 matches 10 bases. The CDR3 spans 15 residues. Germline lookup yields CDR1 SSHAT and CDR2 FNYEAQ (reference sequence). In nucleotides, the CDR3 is TGTGCTAGCAGCTTAGGGCTAGCGGGAGTCAATGAGCAGTTCTTC. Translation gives CASSLGLAGVNEQFF.

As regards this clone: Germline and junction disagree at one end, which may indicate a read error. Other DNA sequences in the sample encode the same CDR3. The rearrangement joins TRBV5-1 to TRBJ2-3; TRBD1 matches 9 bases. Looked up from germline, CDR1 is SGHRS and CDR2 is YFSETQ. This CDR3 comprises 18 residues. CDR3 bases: TGCGCCAGCAGTTTGGCCGGGACAGGGTTGGGATCAGGTAATACGCAGTATTTT. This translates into CASSLAGTGLGSGNTQYF.

The CDR3 DNA follows: TGTGCCAGCAGCCTGACACGGAACACTGAAGCTTTCTTT. This translates into CASSLTRNTEAFF. This chain joins TRBV14 and TRBJ1-1, with D unresolved. V was trimmed by 4 bases and J by 1 base, leaving 7 bases between them. Germline V gene data show CDR1 as SGHDN and CDR2 as FVKESK. This CDR3 has 13 residues.

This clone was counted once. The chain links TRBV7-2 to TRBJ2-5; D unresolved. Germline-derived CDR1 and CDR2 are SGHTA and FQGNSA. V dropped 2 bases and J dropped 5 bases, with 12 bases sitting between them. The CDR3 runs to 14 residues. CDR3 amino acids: CASSLFWAGETQYF. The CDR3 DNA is TGTGCCAGCAGCTTATTTTGGGCCGGGGAGACCCAGTACTTC.

The CDR3: CASSLPDRGNEQFF. The CDR3 coding sequence is TGTGCCAGCTCACTACCCGACAGGGGGAATGAGCAGTTCTTC. This rearrangement joins TRBV18 to TRBJ2-1; 9 bases fit TRBD1. Germline CDR1 and CDR2: KGHSH and LQKENI. The CDR3 is 14 amino acids. The V and J ends lost 4 bases and 7 bases, in that order; junction bases with no gene match: 5.